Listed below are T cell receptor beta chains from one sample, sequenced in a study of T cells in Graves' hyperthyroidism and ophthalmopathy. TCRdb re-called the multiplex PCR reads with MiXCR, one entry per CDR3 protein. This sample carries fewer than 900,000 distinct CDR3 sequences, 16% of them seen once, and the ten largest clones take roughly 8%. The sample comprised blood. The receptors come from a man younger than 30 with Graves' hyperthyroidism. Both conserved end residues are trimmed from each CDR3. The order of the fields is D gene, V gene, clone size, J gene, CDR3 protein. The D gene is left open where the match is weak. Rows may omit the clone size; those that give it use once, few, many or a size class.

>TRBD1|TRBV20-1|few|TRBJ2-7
SASSRTGEEEQY
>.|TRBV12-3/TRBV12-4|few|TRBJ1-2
ASRPDVGVDYGYT
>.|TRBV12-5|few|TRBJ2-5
ASGFDWGETQY
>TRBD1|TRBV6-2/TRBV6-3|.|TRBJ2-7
ASSYSGQGTYEQY
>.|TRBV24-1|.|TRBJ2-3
ATSDLRGPDTQY
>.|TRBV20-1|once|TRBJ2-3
SARRDTGTDTQY
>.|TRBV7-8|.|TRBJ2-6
ASSLEPGGPSGANVLT
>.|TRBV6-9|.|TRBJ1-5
ASSFRVTQPQH
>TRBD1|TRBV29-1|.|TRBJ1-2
SVWDRSNYGYT
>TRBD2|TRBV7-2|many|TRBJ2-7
ASSYRSGRATYEQY
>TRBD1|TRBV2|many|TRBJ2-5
ASNTGGLETQY
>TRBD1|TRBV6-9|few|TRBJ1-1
ASSYLAGGGTEAF
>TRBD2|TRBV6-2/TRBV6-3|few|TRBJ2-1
ASTPWGTGTSGFEQF
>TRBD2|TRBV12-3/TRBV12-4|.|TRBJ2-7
ASRQAGASSYEQY
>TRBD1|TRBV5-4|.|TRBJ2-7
ASSYPGAGGDYEQY
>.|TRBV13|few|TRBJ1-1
ASSLVREEAF
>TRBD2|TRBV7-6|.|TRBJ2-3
ASSPGTSGSGEDTQY
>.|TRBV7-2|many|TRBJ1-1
ASSFSGDINTEAF
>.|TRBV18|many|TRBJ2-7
ASSPRTSSAYEQY
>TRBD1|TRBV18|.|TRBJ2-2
ASSPGTGGLTGELF
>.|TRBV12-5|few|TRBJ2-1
ASGLAPWTGRNEQF
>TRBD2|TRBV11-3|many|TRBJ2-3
ASSSRLAGDTDTQY
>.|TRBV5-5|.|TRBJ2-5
ASSLRQTQY
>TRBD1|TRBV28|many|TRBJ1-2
ASSPMLNRGTGYT
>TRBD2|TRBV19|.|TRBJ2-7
ASSDGTSGYYEQY
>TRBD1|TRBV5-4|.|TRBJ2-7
ASSDRGAASYEQH
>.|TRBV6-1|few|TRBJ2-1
ASSEAPTSSEQF
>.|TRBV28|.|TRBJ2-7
TSSPRHEQY
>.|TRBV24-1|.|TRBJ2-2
AAFSDTSNTGELF
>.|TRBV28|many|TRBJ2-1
ASTPGPFFNEQF
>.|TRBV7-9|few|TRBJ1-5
ASSLSHAGGDSNQPQH
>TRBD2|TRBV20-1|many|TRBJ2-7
SARDSSGDRPHEQY
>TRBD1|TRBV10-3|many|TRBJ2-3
AITTDRGGSDTQY
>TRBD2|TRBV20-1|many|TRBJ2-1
SARRGGSYNEQF
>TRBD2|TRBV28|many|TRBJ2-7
ASSSSLAGPNYEQY
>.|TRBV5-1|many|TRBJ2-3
ASSSTPLEGTQY
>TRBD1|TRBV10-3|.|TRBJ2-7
GISARPGQGIHEQY
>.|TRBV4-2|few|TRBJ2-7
ASSQTGIPYEQY
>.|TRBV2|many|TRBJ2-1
ASSVGTGPNEQF
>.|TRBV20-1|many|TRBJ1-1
SARENEAF
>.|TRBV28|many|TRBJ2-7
ARPFYEQY
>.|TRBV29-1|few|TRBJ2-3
SVEDLTGRDAGTDTQY
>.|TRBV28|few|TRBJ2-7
ASSLPGTKSYEQY
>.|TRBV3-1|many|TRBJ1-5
ASSQDPVNRGYNQPQH
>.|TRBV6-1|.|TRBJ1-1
AGYGQLNTEAF
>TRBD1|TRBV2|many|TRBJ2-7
ASEKQGAGEQY
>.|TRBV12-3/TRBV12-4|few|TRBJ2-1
ASSPGGGIDNEQF
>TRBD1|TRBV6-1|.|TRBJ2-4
ASSEALQGAIRQNIQY
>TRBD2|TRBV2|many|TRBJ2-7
ASSSGEGPETYEQY
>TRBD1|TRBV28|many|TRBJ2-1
ATRGQGANEQF
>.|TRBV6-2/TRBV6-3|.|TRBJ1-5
ASTSPDIFRNQPQH
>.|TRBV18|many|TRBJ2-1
ASSRLDQGGEQF
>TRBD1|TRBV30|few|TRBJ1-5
AWSGGTGARQPQH